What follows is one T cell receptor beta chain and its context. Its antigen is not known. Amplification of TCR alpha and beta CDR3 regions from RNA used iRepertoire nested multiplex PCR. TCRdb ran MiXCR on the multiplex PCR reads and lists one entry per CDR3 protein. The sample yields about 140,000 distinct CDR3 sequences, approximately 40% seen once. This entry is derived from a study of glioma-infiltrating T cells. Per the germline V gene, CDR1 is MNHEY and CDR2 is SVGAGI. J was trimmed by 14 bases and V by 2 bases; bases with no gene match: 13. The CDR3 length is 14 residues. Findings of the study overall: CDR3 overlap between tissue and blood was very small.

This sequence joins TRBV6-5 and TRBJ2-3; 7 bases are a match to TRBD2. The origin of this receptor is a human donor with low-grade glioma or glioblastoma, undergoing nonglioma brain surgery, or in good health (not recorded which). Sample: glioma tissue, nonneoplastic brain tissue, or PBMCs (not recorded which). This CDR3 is CASSYARLASPWYF. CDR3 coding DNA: TGTGCCAGCAGTTACGCCCGACTAGCAAGCCCCTGGTATTTT.